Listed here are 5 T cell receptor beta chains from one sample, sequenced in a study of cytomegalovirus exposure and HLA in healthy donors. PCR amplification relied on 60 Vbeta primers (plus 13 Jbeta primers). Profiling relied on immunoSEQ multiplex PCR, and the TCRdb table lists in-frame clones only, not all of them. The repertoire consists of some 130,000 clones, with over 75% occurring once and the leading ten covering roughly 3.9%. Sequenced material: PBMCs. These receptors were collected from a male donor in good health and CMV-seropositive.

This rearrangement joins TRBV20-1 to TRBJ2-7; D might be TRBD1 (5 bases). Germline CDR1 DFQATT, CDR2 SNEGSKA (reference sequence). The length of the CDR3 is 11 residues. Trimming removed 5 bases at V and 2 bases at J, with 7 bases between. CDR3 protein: CSAWTTYEQYF. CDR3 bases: TGCAGTGCTTGGACAACCTACGAGCAGTACTTC.

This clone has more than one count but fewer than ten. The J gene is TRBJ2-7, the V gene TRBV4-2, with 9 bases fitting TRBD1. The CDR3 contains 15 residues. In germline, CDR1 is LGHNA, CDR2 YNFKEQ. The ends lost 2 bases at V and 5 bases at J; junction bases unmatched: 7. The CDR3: CASSQLIGQGHEQYF. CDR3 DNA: TGTGCCAGCAGCCAATTGATCGGACAGGGGCACGAGCAGTACTTC.

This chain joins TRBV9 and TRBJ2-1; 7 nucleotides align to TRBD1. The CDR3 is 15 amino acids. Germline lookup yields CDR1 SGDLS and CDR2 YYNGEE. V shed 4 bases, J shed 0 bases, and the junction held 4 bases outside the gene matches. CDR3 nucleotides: TGTGCCAGCAGCACAGGGGAAAGCTCCTACAATGAGCAGTTCTTC. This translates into CASSTGESSYNEQFF.

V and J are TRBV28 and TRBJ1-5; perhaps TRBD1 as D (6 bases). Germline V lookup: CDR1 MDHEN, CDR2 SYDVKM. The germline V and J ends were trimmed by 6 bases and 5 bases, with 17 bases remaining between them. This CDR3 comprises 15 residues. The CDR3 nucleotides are TGTGCCAGCAGATTAGGGGGGGCAGGTGATCAGCCCCAGCATTTT. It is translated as CASRLGGAGDQPQHF.

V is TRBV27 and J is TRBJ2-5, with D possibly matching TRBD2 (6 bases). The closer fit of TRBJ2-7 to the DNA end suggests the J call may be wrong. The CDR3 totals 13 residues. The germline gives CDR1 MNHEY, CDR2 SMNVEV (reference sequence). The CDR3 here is CASSLRGAVEQYF. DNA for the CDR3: TGTGCCAGCAGCCTCCGCGGGGCAGTCGAGCAGTACTTC.